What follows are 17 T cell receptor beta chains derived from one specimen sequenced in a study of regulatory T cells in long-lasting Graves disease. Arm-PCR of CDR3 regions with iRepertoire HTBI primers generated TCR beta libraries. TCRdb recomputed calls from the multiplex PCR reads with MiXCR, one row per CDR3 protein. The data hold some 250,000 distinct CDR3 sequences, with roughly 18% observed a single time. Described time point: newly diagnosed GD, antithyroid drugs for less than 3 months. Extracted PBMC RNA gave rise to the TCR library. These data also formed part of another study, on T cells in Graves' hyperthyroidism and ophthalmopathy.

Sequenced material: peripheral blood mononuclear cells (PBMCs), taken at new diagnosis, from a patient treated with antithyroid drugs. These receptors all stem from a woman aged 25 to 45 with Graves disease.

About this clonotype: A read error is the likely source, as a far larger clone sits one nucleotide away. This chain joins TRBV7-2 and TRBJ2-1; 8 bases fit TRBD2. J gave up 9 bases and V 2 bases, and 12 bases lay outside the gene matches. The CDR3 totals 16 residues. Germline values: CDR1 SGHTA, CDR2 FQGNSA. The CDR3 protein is CASSLKWLAGGPEQFF. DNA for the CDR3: TGTGCCAGCAGCTTAAAATGGCTAGCGGGCGGACCTGAGCAGTTCTTC.

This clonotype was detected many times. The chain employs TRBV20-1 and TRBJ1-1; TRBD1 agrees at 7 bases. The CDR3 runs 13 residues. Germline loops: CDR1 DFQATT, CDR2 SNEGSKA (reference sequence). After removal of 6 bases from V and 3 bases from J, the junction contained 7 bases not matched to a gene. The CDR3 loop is CSARDRPDTEAFF. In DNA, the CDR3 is TGCAGTGCCCGGGACAGACCGGACACTGAAGCTTTCTTT.

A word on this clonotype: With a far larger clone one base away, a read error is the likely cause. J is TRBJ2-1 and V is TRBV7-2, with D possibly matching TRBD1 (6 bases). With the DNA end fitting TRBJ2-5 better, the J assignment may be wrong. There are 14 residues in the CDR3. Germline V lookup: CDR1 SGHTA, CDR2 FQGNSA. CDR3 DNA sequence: TGTGTCAGCAGCTTAACGTACAGGGACGAGACCCAGTACTTC. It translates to CVSSLTYRDETQYF.

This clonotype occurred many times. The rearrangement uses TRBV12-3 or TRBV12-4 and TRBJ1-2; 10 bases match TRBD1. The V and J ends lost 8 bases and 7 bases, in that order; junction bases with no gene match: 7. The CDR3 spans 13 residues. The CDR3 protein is CASGLTGGGGYTF. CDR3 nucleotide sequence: TGTGCCAGCGGGTTGACAGGGGGCGGTGGCTACACCTTC.

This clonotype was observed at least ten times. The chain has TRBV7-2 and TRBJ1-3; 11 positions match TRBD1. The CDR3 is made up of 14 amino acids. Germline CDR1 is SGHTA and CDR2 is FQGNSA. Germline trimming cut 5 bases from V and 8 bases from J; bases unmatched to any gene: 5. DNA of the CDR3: TGTGCCAGCAGCCGCGGACAGGGGGCATACACCATATATTTT. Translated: CASSRGQGAYTIYF.

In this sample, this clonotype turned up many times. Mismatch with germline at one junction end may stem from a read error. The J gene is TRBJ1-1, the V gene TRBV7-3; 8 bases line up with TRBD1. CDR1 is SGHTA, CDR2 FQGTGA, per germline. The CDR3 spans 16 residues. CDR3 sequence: CASSLPGQGRNTEAFF. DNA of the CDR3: TGCGCCAGCAGCTTGCCTGGACAGGGAAGGAACACTGAAGCTTTCTTT.

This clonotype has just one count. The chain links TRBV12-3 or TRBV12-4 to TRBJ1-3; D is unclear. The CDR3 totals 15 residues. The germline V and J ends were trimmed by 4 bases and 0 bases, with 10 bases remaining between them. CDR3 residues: CASSSGVSSGNTIYF. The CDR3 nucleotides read TGTGCCAGCAGTTCTGGAGTGAGCTCTGGAAACACCATATATTTT.

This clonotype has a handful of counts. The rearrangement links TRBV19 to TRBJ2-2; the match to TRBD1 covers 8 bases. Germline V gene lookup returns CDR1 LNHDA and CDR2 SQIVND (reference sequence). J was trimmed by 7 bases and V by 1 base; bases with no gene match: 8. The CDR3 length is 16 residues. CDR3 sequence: CASSIGFRGQVGELFF. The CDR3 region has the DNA TGTGCCAGTAGTATAGGCTTCAGGGGGCAGGTCGGGGAGCTGTTTTTT.

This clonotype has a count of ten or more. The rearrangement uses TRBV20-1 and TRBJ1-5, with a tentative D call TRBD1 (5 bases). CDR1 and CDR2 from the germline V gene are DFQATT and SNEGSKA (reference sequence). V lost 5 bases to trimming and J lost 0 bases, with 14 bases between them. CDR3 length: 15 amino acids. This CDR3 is CSAQDSPYSNQPQHF. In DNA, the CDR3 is TGCAGTGCTCAAGACAGCCCTTATAGCAATCAGCCCCAGCATTTT.

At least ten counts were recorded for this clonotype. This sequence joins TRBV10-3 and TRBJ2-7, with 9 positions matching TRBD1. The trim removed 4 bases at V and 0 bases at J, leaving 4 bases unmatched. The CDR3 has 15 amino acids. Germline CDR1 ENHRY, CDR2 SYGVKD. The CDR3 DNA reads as TGTGCCATCAGTGGGGGACAGGGTAGCTCCTACGAGCAGTACTTC. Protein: CAISGGQGSSYEQYF.

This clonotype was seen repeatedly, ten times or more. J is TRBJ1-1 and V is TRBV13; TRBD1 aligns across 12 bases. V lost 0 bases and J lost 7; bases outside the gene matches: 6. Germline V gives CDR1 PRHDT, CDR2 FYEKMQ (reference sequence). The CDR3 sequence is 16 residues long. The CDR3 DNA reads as TGTGCCAGCAGCTTAGGCTGGGACAGGGGGCCGGGTGAAGCTTTCTTT. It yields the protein CASSLGWDRGPGEAFF.

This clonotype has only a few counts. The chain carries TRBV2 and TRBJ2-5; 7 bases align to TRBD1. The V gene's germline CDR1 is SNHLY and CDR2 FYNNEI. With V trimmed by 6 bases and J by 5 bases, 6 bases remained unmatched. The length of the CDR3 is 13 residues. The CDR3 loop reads CASRQGLGETQYF. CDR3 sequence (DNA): TGTGCCAGCAGACAGGGGTTAGGGGAGACCCAGTACTTC.

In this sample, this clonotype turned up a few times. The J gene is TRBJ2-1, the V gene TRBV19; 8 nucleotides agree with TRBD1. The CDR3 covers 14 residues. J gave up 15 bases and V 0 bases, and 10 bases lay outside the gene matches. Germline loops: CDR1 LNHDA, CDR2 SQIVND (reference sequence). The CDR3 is CASSIETDRERWFF. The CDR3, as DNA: TGTGCCAGTAGTATAGAGACGGACAGGGAGCGTTGGTTCTTC. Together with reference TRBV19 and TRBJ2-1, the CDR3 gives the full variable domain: DGGITQSPKYLFRKEGQNVTLSCEQNLNHDAMYWYRQDPGQGLRLIYYSQIVNDFQKGDIAEGYSVSREKKESFPLTVTSAQKNPTAFYLCASSIETDRERWFFGPGTRLTVL.

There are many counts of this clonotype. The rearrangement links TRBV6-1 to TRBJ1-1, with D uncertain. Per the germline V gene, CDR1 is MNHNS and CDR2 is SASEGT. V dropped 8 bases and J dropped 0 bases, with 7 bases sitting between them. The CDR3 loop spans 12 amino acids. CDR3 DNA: TGTGCCAGCGCTAGGGTGAACACTGAAGCTTTCTTT. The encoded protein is CASARVNTEAFF.

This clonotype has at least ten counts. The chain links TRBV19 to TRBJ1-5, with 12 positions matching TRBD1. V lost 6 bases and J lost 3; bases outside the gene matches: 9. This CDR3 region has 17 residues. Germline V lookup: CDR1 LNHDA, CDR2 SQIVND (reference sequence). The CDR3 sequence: CASSSGTGGYHNQPQHF. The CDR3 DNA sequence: TGTGCCAGTAGCTCCGGGACAGGGGGCTACCACAATCAGCCCCAGCATTTT.

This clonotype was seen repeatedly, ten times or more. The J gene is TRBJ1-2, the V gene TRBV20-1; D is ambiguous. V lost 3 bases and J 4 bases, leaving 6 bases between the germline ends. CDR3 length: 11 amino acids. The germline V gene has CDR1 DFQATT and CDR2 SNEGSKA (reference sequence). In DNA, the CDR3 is TGCAGTGCTAGTTTAGGCTATGGCTACACCTTC. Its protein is CSASLGYGYTF.

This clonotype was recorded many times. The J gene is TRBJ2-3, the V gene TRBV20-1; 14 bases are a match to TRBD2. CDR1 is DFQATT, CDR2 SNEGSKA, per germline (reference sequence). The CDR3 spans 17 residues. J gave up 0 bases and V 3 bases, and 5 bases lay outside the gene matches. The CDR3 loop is CSARGLAGDFSTDTQYF. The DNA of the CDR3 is TGCAGTGCTAGGGGACTAGCGGGAGACTTTAGCACAGATACGCAGTATTTT.